A single sample gave rise to the 10 T cell receptor beta chains below, sequenced in a study of blood T cells in healthy people across ages. A J-beta primer mix and a sample-barcoded 5' primer were used in a second PCR of roughly 6 to 11 cycles. From the 5' RACE reads, TCRdb called clonotypes with MiXCR, one entry per CDR3 protein. The data show over 1.5 million distinct CDR3 sequences, about 50% seen once. Specimen: blood. The receptors here all came from a woman aged 40-49 years in good health.

There are a few counts of this clonotype. The chain combines TRBV12-3 or TRBV12-4 with TRBJ2-3; D is uncertain. Trimming pared 8 bases from V and 0 bases from J, leaving 15 bases between. The length of the CDR3 is 15 residues. This CDR3 is CASHQRRTSTDTQYF. DNA of the CDR3: TGTGCCAGCCACCAAAGGCGGACGAGCACAGATACGCAGTATTTT.

This clonotype was detected a few times. The junction differs from germline at one of its ends, possibly a read error. V and J are TRBV4-1 and TRBJ1-5; D ambiguous. The CDR3 is 15 amino acids. Per the germline V gene, CDR1 is MGHRA and CDR2 is YSYEKL. CDR3 coding DNA: TGCGCCAGTAGCCAAGACTGGCCGGCTTATCAGCCCCAGCATTTT. Translation gives CASSQDWPAYQPQHF.

This clonotype was counted between two and nine times. The V call is TRBV28, the J call TRBJ2-5; a weak D match, TRBD1 (6 bases). CDR1 MDHEN and CDR2 SYDVKM come from the germline V gene. Trimming took off 4 bases at V and 9 bases at J, with 21 bases between the two ends. This CDR3 region has 15 residues. The DNA for the CDR3 is TGTGCCAGCAGTTCGATTCAAGGACAGCAATTTCCCCAGTACTTC. Translation: CASSSIQGQQFPQYF. Full variable domain (remainder filled in from reference TRBV28 and TRBJ2-5): DVKVTQSSRYLVKRTGEKVFLECVQDMDHENMFWYRQDPGLGLRLIYFSYDVKMKEKGDIPEGYSVSREKKERFSLILESASTNQTSMYLCASSSIQGQQFPQYFGPGTRLLVL.

The chain employs TRBV5-1 and TRBJ2-7, with 8 bases aligning to TRBD1. Germline CDR1 and CDR2: SGHRS and YFSETQ. CDR3 length: 13 residues. Trimming took 7 bases from V and 3 from J; bases not matched to a gene: 6. Written as DNA, the CDR3 is TGCGCCAGCGCGACAGGGGCCCGCTACGAGCAGTACTTC. This encodes CASATGARYEQYF.

This clonotype was counted only a few times. The V call is TRBV6-1, the J call TRBJ2-3, with D hard to call. This CDR3 has 15 amino acids. The germline gives CDR1 MNHNS, CDR2 SASEGT. Trimming left V 3 bases short and J 0 bases short, with 10 bases between. CDR3: CASSDFLLSTDTQYF. The CDR3 nucleotides are TGTGCCAGCAGTGATTTCCTTCTCAGCACAGATACGCAGTATTTT.

The CDR3: CSARSRLAGLNEQFF. Here the CDR3 DNA reads TGCAGTGCTAGAAGTAGACTAGCGGGGCTCAATGAGCAGTTCTTC. The chain couples TRBV20-1 to TRBJ2-1; 11 bases match TRBD2. Germline CDR1 DFQATT, CDR2 SNEGSKA (reference sequence). The CDR3 totals 15 residues. J was trimmed by 6 bases and V by 2 bases; bases with no gene match: 6.

The chain employs TRBV14 and TRBJ2-4; TRBD2 might be the D (6 bases). The germline gives CDR1 SGHDN, CDR2 FVKESK. V lost 1 base and J lost 1, with 8 bases in between. The CDR3 is 15 amino acids. Here the CDR3 DNA reads TGTGCCAGCAGCCAAGCTGGAGGGGCCAAAAACATTCAGTACTTC. This codes for CASSQAGGAKNIQYF.

V usage is TRBV20-1 and J usage is TRBJ1-2; D unresolved. Trimming left V 3 bases short and J 3 bases short, with 11 bases between. The CDR3 covers 13 residues. Germline loops: CDR1 DFQATT, CDR2 SNEGSKA (reference sequence). The CDR3 DNA reads as TGCAGTGCTAGGTCCGGTGCCGACTATGGCTACACCTTC. Translation: CSARSGADYGYTF.

Worth noting for this clonotype: One end of the junction is discordant with germline, which a read error may explain. This rearrangement joins TRBV25-1 to TRBJ2-2, with D possibly being TRBD2 (6 bases). CDR3 length: 14 residues. CDR1 and CDR2 (germline): MGHDK, SYGVNS. This CDR3 reads CVSRRVGNTGELFF. For the CDR3, the DNA is TGTGTCAGCAGGAGGGTCGGGAACACCGGGGAGCTGTTTTTT.

This chain joins TRBV4-1 and TRBJ1-2, with 7 bases fitting TRBD1. Germline CDR1 and CDR2: MGHRA and YSYEKL. V was pared by 4 bases and J by 2 bases, with 10 bases of the junction left unmatched. The CDR3 length is 16 residues. CDR3 region: CASSLLQGTRNYGYTF. The CDR3, as DNA: TGCGCCAGCAGCCTACTACAGGGGACGAGGAACTATGGCTACACCTTC.